What follows are 9 T cell receptor beta chains derived from one specimen sequenced in a study of blood T cell repertoires in COVID-19. The data were produced by immunoSEQ multiplex PCR, yet TCRdb's version contains in-frame clones alone and is incomplete. The sample has more than 200,000 clones, under 90% seen once; the top ten hold 4.4%. The sequenced material came from peripheral blood. All receptors come from a man aged 50 to 60 with acute or convalescent COVID-19.

The J gene is TRBJ1-1, the V gene TRBV9; unclear D gene. CDR3 length equals 14 residues. Germline V CDR1 and CDR2: SGDLS, YYNGEE. Trimming removed 3 bases from V and 5 bases from J, with 14 bases in between. The CDR3 region is CASSAQTGRTEAFF. In DNA, the CDR3 is TGTGCCAGCAGCGCCCAGACCGGGAGAACTGAAGCTTTCTTT.

The chain uses TRBV6-6 and TRBJ1-2; 9 positions agree with TRBD1. The V segment lost 4 bases and the J segment 4 bases; nucleotides outside the gene matches: 4. The CDR3 spans 14 residues. Germline V lookup: CDR1 MNHNY, CDR2 SVGAGI (reference sequence). The DNA for the CDR3 is TGTGCCAGCAGTTCCCCGGGACAGGGCTATGGCTACACCTTC. It codes for CASSSPGQGYGYTF.

The J gene is TRBJ1-5, the V gene TRBV4-1; perhaps TRBD1 as D (5 bases). The CDR3 totals 13 residues. Germline V gene lookup returns CDR1 MGHRA and CDR2 YSYEKL. Deletions cut 5 bases from V and 4 bases from J, with 9 bases between. The CDR3 region is CASSSQGNQPQHF. CDR3 DNA sequence: TGCGCCAGCAGCAGTCAGGGTAATCAGCCCCAGCATTTT.

Note on this clone: Germline is not matched at one junction end, which may reflect a read error. The V and J genes are TRBV6-1 and TRBJ1-5; D not resolved. The CDR3 sequence is 13 residues long. Germline V CDR1 and CDR2: MNHNS, SASEGT. In DNA, the CDR3 is TGTGCCAGCAGGGAAGGGCGGTATCAGCCCCAGCATTTT. It translates to CASREGRYQPQHF.

As for this clone: Compared with germline, one end of the junction differs, possibly owing to a read error. This sequence joins TRBV7-8 and TRBJ2-1; D remains unclear. The length of the CDR3 is 11 residues. Germline assignment: CDR1 SGHVS and CDR2 FQNEAQ. The DNA of the CDR3 is TGTGCCAGCACCTTAAGCGATGAGCAGTTCTTC. The encoded protein is CASTLSDEQFF. The variable domain in full, with the rest retrieved from reference TRBV7-8 and TRBJ2-1, is GAGVSQSPRYKVAKRGQDVALRCDPISGHVSLFWYQQALGQGPEFLTYFQNEAQLDKSGLPSDRFFAERPEGSVSTLKIQRTQQEDSAVYLCASTLSDEQFFGPGTRLTVL.

The rearrangement joins TRBV19 to TRBJ2-1, with a weak D call TRBD1 (6 bases). The germline V gene has CDR1 LNHDA and CDR2 SQIVND (reference sequence). The V gene lost 6 bases and the J gene lost 4 bases, with 13 bases spanning the gap. The CDR3 consists of 14 residues. CDR3 sequence: CASSRDNPYNEQFF. The CDR3 nucleotides read TGTGCCAGTAGCCGGGACAACCCATACAATGAGCAGTTCTTC. Full variable domain (outside the CDR3, taken from reference TRBV19 and TRBJ2-1): DGGITQSPKYLFRKEGQNVTLSCEQNLNHDAMYWYRQDPGQGLRLIYYSQIVNDFQKGDIAEGYSVSREKKESFPLTVTSAQKNPTAFYLCASSRDNPYNEQFFGPGTRLTVL.

The gene calls are TRBV6-5 and TRBJ1-1, with TRBD1 matching over 7 bases. After removal of 4 bases from V and 5 bases from J, the junction contained 10 bases not matched to a gene. Per germline, CDR1 MNHEY and CDR2 SVGAGI. CDR3 length: 15 amino acids. CDR3 coding DNA: TGTGCCAGCAGTTCTCAGGGGGTATCTTTGACTGAAGCTTTCTTT. Its translation: CASSSQGVSLTEAFF.

Comment on this clone: Relative to the germline gene, one junction end is altered; a read error may explain this. The V call is TRBV6-6, the J call TRBJ1-4; 9 bases line up with TRBD1. The CDR3 extends over 15 amino acids. From germline, CDR1 is MNHNY and CDR2 SVGAGI (reference sequence). The CDR3 protein is CASSSQGAANEKLFF. DNA of the CDR3: TGTGCCAGCAGTTCACAGGGGGCAGCTAATGAAAAACTATTTTTT.

The V and J genes are TRBV19 and TRBJ1-5; D may be TRBD1 (5 bases). This CDR3 comprises 15 residues. V dropped 7 bases and J dropped 0 bases, with 13 bases sitting between them. Germline V gives CDR1 LNHDA, CDR2 SQIVND (reference sequence). As DNA, the CDR3 is TGTGCCAGTACCGCGACAGCATATAGCAATCAGCCCCAGCATTTT. It specifies CASTATAYSNQPQHF.